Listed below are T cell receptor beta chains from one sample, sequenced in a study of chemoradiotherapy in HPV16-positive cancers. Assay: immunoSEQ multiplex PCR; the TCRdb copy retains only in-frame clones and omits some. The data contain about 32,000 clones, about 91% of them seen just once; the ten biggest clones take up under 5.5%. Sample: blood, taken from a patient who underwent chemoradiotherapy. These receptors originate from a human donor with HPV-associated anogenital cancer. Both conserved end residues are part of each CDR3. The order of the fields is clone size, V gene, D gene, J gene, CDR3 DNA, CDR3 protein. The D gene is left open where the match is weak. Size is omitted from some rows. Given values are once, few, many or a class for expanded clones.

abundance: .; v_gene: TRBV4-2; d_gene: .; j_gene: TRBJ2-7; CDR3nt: TGTGCCAGCAGCCAAGAGTTTCGGGACTCACCAACCTACGAGCAGTACTTC; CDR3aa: CASSQEFRDSPTYEQYF
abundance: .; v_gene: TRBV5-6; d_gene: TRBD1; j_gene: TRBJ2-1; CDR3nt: TGTGCCAGCAGATTGGGACAGGCCAATGAGCAGTTCTTC; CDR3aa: CASRLGQANEQFF
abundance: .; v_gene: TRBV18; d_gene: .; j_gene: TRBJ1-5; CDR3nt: TGTGCCAGCTCACCACTTGGACAACCCAATCAGCCCCAGCATTTT; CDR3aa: CASSPLGQPNQPQHF
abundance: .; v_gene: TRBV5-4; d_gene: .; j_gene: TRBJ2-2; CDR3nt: TGTGCCAGCAGCTTGAAACTGGGGAACACCGGGGAGCTGTTTTTT; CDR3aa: CASSLKLGNTGELFF
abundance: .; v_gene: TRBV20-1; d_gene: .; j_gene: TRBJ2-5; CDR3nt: TGCAGTGCTAGAGATCGGGAGACCCAGTACTTC; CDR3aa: CSARDRETQYF
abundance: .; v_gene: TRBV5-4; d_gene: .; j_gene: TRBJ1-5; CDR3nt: TGTGCCATTTCCCCGGGGGACAGCAATCAGCCCCAGCATTTT; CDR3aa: CAISPGDSNQPQHF
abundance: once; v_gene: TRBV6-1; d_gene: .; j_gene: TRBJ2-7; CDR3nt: TGTGCCAGCAAGTCCAACTCCTACGAGCAGTACTTC; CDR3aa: CASKSNSYEQYF
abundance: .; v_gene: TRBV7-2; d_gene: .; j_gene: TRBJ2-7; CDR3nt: TGTGCCAGCAGCTCCCCGCTTGCCTACGAGCAGTACTTC; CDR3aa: CASSSPLAYEQYF
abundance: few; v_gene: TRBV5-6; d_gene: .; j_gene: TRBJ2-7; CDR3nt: TGTGCCAGCAGTCGGTGGGCCTACGAGCAGTACTTC; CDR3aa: CASSRWAYEQYF
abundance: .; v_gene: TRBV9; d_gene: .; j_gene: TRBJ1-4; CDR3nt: TGTGCCAGCAGCGTAGGTACAACCCCAAATGAAAAACTGTTTTTT; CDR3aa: CASSVGTTPNEKLFF
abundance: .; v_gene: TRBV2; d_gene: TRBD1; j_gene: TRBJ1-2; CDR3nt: TGTGCCAGCAGTGAGACCGGGACAGAAAACTATGGCTACACCTTC; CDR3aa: CASSETGTENYGYTF
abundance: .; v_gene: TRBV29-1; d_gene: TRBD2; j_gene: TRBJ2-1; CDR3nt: TGCAGCGGTGGGACTAGCGGGAGTGTGCGGTTCTTC; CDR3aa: CSGGTSGSVRFF
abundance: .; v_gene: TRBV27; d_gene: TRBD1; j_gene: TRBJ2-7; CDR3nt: TGTGCCAGTACACAGGGGGCCGAGCAGTACTTC; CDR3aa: CASTQGAEQYF
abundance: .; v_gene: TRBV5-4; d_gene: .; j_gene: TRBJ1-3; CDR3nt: TGTGCCAGCAGTGGACCGATTACGAGCTCTGGAAACACCATATATTTT; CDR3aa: CASSGPITSSGNTIYF
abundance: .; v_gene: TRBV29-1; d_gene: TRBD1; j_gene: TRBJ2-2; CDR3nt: TGCAGCGCAACTAAAGGGACAGGGATGGCCGGGGAGCTGTTTTTT; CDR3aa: CSATKGTGMAGELFF
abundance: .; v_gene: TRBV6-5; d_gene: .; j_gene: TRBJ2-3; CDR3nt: TGTGCCAGCAGTTACTCGAATGTCTGGTCAGATACGCAGTATTTT; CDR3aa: CASSYSNVWSDTQYF
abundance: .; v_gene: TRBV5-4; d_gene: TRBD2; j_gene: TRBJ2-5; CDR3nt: TGTGCCAGCAGCTTGGCCCTGACTAGCGGGGGCTTGAAGACCCAGTACTTC; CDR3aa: CASSLALTSGGLKTQYF
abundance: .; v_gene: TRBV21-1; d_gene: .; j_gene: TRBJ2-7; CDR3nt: TGTGCCAGCAGGAGGGACAGGTCCTACGAGCAGTACTTC; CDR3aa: CASRRDRSYEQYF
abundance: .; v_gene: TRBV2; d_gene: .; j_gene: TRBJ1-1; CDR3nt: TGTGCCAGCAGTGAAGAAGGGACTGAAGCTTTCTTT; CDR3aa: CASSEEGTEAFF
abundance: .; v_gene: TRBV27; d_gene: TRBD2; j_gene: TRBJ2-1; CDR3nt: TGTGCCAGCAGTCTTCGACTAGCGGGGGGCCTCAATGAGCAGTTCTTC; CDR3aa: CASSLRLAGGLNEQFF